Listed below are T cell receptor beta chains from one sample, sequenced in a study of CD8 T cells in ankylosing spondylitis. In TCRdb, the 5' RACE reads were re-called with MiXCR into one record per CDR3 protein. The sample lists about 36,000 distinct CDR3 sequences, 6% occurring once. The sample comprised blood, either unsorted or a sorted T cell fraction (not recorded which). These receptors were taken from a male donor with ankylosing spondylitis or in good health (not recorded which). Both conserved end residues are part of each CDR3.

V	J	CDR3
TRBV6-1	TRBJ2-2	CASGRDSSNTGELFF
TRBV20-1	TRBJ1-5	CSAAPGNNQPQHF
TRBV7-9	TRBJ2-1	CASSFWTANEQFF
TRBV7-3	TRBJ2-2	CASSPAGAGGYTGELFF
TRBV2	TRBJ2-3	CASSLRGPGTDTQYF
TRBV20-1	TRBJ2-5	CSAPDRAQETQYF
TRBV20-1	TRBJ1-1	CSARPWNTEAFF
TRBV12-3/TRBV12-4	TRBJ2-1	CASSLVTSGRDEQFF
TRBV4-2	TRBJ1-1	CASSTLEGNTEAFF
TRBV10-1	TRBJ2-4	CASSENLAKNIQYF
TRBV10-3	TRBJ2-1	CAISIQRARDRGYNEQFF
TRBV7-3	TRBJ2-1	CASSFLPGSGRFNEQFF
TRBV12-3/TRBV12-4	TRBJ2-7	CASSYRDEQYF
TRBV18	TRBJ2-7	CASSPLSGNSYEQYF
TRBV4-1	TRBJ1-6	CASSRGGPYNSPLHF
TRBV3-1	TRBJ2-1	CASSQPLAGPLSYNEQFF
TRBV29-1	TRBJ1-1	CSVGSGWAMNTEAFF
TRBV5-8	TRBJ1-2	CASSLWAGDMHYGYTF
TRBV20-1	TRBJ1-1	CSARRVSDGNTEAFF
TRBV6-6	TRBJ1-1	CASSRDRMNTEAFF
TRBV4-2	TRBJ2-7	CASSQDPSRLAAF
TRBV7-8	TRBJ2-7	CASSHGSSYEQYF
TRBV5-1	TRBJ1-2	CASSWGQGWSYGYTF
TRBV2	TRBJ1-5	CASSALQGWSQPQHF
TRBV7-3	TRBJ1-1	CASSLLRDGEAFF
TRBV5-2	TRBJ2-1	CASNLVAVEQFF
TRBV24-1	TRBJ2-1	CATSDPTAGTSAQAGFHEQFF
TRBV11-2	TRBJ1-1	CASSSTGASDAGWRAFF
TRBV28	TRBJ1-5	CASNGQSNQPQHF
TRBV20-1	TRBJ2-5	CSAPTGSGETQYF
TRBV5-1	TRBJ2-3	CASSLIGRHRGTTDTQYF
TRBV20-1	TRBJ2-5	CSARGDSDETQYF
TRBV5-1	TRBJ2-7	CASSLVVAGDGSYEQYF
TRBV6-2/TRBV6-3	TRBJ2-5	CASGDWAEQETQYF
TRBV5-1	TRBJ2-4	CASSLSSGGANIQYF
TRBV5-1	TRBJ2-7	CASSSRQGLSYEQYF
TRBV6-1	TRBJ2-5	CASKAGVLETQYF
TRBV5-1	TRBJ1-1	CASSFPGTGSAFF
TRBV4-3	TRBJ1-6	CASSQDHGHSGSPLHF
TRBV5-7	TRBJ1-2	CASSLHRANYGYTF
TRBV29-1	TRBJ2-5	CSVRGLAGDGETQYF
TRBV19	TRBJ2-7	CASSPPGETYEQYF
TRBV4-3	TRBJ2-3	CASSQGSTDTQYF
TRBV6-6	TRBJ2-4	CASSYRDENIQYF
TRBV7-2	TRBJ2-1	CASSLSTVYNEQFF
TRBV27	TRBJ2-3	CASTPAMASGSDTQYF
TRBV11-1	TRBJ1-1	CASSPRGTEAFF
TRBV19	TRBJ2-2	CASSIGSNTGELFF
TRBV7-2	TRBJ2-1	CASSLVGRDLSEQFF
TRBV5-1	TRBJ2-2	CASSLLPRVSTGELFF
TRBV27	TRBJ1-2	CASSVTGAHGYTF
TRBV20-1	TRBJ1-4	CSARLATGQPEKLFF
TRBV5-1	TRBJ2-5	CASSLAAAFSQETQYF
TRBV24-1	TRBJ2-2	CAARGEGTGELFF
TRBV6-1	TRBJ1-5	CASSRGGTAFSQPQHF